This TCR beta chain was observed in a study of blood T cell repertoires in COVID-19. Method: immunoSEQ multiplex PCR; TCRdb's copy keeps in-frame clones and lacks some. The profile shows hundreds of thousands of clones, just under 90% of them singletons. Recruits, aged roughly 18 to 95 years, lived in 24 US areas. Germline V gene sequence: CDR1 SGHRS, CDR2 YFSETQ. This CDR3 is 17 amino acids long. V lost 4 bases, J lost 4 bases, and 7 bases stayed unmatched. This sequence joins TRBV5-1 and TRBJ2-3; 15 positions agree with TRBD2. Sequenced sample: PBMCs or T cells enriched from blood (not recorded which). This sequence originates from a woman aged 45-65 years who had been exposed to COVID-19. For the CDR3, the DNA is TGCGCCAGCAGCGTCGGACTAGCGGGGGGGACATCAGATACGCAGTATTTT. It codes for CASSVGLAGGTSDTQYF.